The 8 T cell receptor beta chains listed next were all sequenced from one sample in a study of beta chain features in type 1 diabetes. The isolated RNA, all of it, was reverse transcribed, so expressed TCRB transcripts were what got sequenced. Sequencing used immunoSEQ multiplex PCR; TCRdb keeps in-frame clones, though not all of them. The sample lists roughly 400,000 clones; roughly 16% were seen once. The sample comprised naive CD4+ T cells from blood. All receptors derive from a woman aged 18-29 years in good health.

This clone was seen only a few times. The V call is TRBV18, the J call TRBJ2-7; 9 nucleotides align to TRBD2. The CDR3 has 15 amino acids. With 1 base clipped from V and 5 bases from J, the junction kept 6 bases outside the gene matches. Germline values: CDR1 KGHSH, CDR2 LQKENI. CDR3 in DNA: TGTGCCAGCTCACCACGACTAGCGGAGCTCGACGAGCAGTACTTC. Protein product: CASSPRLAELDEQYF.

The chain is built from TRBV5-6 and TRBJ2-7; D is possibly TRBD2 (6 bases). Germline V gives CDR1 SGHDT, CDR2 YYEEEE. This CDR3 spans 16 amino acids. The V and J ends lost 2 bases and 9 bases respectively, with 24 bases between them. CDR3 bases: TGTGCCAGCAGCTTCCTCTCCGTCGCGGGGCCTTTGAGGCAGTACTTC. It encodes CASSFLSVAGPLRQYF.

The genes are TRBV14 and TRBJ2-1; 12 nucleotides match TRBD2. The CDR3 length is 17 residues. With V trimmed by 5 bases and J by 1 base, 6 bases remained unmatched. Germline CDR1 SGHDN, CDR2 FVKESK. CDR3 region: CASSGLAGQPSYNEQFF. The DNA for the CDR3 is TGTGCCAGCAGCGGACTAGCGGGACAACCTTCCTACAATGAGCAGTTCTTC. Using reference TRBV14 and TRBJ2-1 for the parts outside the CDR3, the full variable domain is EAGVTQFPSHSVIEKGQTVTLRCDPISGHDNLYWYRRVMGKEIKFLLHFVKESKQDESGMPNNRFLAERTGGTYSTLKVQPAELEDSGVYFCASSGLAGQPSYNEQFFGPGTRLTVL.

This clone was counted between two and nine times. This rearrangement joins TRBV27 to TRBJ2-7; 9 nucleotides line up with TRBD2. Trimming removed 5 bases from V and 0 bases from J; junction bases left unmatched: 8. The CDR3 contains 16 residues. Germline CDR1 MNHEY, CDR2 SMNVEV (reference sequence). The CDR3 sequence: CASSSTTSGFSYEQYF. CDR3 bases: TGTGCCAGCAGTAGCACGACTAGCGGTTTCTCCTACGAGCAGTACTTC.

In DNA form, the CDR3 reads TGTGCCTGCCGGACTAGGGGTGAGCAGTTCTTC. Translated, it gives CACRTRGEQFF. The chain couples TRBV30 to TRBJ2-1; TRBD2 matches 7 bases. Germline CDR1 reads GTSNPN; CDR2 reads SVGIG (reference sequence). The J segment lost 9 bases and the V segment lost 6 bases, leaving 5 bases of the junction unmatched. The length of the CDR3 is 11 residues.

A few counts support this clone. V gene TRBV7-9 combines with J gene TRBJ1-2; D might be TRBD1 (5 bases). This CDR3 is 15 amino acids long. CDR1 and CDR2 from the germline V gene are SEHNR and FQNEAQ (reference sequence). V lost 0 bases and J lost 1, with 9 bases in between. CDR3 in amino acids: CASSLAAGLNYGYTF. CDR3 nucleotides: TGTGCCAGCAGCTTAGCGGCAGGGCTTAACTATGGCTACACCTTC.

This clone was picked up a small number of times. Other DNA sequences in this sample translate to the same CDR3. This chain uses TRBV18 with TRBJ2-7; 12 nucleotides agree with TRBD1. This CDR3 is built from 14 residues. V lost 6 bases, J lost 6 bases, and 6 bases stayed unmatched. CDR1 and CDR2 from the germline V gene are KGHSH and LQKENI. The CDR3 DNA reads TGTGCCAGCTCCCCGGGACAGGGGGCGAGCGAGCAGTACTTC. This encodes CASSPGQGASEQYF.

In this sample, this clone turned up a few times. Within the sample, other DNA sequences also encode this same CDR3. The gene calls are TRBV28 and TRBJ2-2; the match to TRBD2 covers 7 bases. The CDR3 spans 15 residues. CDR1 is MDHEN, CDR2 SYDVKM, per germline. V shed 3 bases and J 2 bases; nucleotides not matched to a gene: 3. The CDR3 here is CASSLAGVNTGELFF. In DNA form, the CDR3 reads TGTGCCAGCAGTTTGGCGGGGGTTAACACCGGGGAGCTGTTTTTT.